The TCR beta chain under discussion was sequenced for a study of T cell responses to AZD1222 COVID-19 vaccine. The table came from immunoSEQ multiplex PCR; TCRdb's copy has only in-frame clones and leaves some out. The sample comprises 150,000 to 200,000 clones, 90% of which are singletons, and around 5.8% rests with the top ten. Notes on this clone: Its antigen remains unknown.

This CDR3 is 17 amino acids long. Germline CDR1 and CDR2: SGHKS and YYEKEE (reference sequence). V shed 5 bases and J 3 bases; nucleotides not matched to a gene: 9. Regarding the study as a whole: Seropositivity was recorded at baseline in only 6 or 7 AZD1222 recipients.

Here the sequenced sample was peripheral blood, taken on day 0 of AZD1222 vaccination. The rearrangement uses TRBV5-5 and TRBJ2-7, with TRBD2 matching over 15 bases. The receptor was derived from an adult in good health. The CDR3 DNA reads TGTGCCAGCAGGACTGGACTAGCGGGAGGGACTGTCTACGAGCAGTACTTC. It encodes CASRTGLAGGTVYEQYF. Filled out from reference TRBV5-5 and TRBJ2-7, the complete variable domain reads DAGVTQSPTHLIKTRGQQVTLRCSPISGHKSVSWYQQVLGQGPQFIFQYYEKEERGRGNFPDRFSARQFPNYSSELNVNALLLGDSALYLCASRTGLAGGTVYEQYFGPGTRLTVT.